The clone carrying this T cell receptor (beta chain) was picked up a small number of times. This CDR3 contains 14 residues. V gave up 9 bases and J gave up 1 base; unmatched junction bases: 8. CDR1 LNHDA and CDR2 SQIVND come from the germline V gene (reference sequence). Authors' processing steps: Amplifying reference gene primers gave estimates of nucleated cell counts. Here immunoSEQ multiplex PCR was the method, and the copy in TCRdb shows in-frame clones only, minus some. Clone size and the V and J calls come from that table; the DNA yielded D and trimming. The sample records 95,000 to 150,000 clones, 75% to 90% being singletons. The data originate from a study of blood T cell repertoires in COVID-19. Across the study: T cells, B-cell-depleted T cells, or PBMCs provided the cDNA or gDNA that served as material.

The Seattle site enrolled patients during active infection and followed them longitudinally. The sequenced material came from peripheral blood. The chain is built from TRBV19 and TRBJ1-1; 7 bases are a match to TRBD1. This TCR was sampled from an elderly woman with COVID-19, enrolled during active disease. The CDR3 loop reads CASKSRGSNTEAFF. The CDR3, as DNA: TGTGCCAGCAAGAGCAGGGGGTCGAACACTGAAGCTTTCTTT.